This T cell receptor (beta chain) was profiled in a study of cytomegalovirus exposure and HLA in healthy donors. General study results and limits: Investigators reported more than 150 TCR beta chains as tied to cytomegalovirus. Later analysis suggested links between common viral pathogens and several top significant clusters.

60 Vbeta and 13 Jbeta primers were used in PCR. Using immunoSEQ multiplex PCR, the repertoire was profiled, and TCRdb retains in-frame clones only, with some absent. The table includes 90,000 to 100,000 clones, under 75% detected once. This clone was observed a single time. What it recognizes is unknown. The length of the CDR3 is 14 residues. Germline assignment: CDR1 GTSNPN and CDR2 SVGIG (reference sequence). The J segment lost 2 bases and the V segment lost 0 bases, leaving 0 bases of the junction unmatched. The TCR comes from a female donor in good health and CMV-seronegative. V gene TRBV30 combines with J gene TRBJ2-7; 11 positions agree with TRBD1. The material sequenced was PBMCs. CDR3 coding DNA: TGTGCCTGGAGTGTGGACAGGGGGCCCTACGAGCAGTACTTC. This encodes CAWSVDRGPYEQYF.